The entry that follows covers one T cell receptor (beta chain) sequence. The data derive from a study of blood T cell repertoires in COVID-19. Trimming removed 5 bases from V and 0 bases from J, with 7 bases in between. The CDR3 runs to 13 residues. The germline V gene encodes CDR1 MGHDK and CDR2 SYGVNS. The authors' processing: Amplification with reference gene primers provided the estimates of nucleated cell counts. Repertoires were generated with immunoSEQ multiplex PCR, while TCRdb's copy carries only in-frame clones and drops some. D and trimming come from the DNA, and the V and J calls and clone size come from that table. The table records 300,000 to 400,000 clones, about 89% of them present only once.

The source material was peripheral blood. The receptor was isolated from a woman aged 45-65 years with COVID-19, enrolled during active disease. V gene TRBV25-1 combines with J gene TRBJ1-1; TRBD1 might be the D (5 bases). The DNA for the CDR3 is TGTGCCAGCAGTCCGACAGTGAACACTGAAGCTTTCTTT. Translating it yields CASSPTVNTEAFF.